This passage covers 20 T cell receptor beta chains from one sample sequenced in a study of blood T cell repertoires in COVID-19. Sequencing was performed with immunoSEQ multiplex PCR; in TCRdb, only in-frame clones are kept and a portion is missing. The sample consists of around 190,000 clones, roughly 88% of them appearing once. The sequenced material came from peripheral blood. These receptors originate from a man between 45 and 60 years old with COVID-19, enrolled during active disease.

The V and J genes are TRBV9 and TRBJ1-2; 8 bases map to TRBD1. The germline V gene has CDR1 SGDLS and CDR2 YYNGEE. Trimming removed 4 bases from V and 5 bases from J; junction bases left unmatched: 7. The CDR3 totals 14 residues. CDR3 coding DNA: TGTGCCAGCAGCCTGACAGGGGTCGAATATGGCTACACCTTC. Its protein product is CASSLTGVEYGYTF.

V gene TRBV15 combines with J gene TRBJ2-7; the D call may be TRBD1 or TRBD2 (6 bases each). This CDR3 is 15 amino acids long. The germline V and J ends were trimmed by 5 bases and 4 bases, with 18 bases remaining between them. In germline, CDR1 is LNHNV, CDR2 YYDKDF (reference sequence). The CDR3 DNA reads TGTGCCACCAGCCGAGGGGGGACTCAAGCTTACGAGCAGTACTTC. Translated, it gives CATSRGGTQAYEQYF.

CDR3 coding DNA: TGTGCCAGCAGTTGGGGGCGAGATAGCTACGAGCAGTACTTC. Protein product: CASSWGRDSYEQYF. The V and J genes are TRBV6-5 and TRBJ2-7; D might be TRBD1 (6 bases). Germline CDR1 reads MNHEY; CDR2 reads SVGAGI. This CDR3 contains 14 residues. V gave up 4 bases and J gave up 3 bases, with 13 bases separating them.

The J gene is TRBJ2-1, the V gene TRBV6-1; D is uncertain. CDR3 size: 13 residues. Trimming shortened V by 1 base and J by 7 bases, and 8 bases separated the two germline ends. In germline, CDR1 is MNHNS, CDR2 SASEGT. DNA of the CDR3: TGTGCCAGCAGTGAAGGGAGTCGGAATGAGCAGTTCTTC. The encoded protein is CASSEGSRNEQFF.

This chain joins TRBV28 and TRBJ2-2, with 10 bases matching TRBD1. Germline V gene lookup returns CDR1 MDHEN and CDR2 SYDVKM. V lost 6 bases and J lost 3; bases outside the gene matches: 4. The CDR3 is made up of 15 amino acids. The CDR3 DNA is TGTGCCAGCAGATTAGGGACAGGGGACACCGGGGAGCTGTTTTTT. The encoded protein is CASRLGTGDTGELFF. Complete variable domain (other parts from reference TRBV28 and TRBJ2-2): DVKVTQSSRYLVKRTGEKVFLECVQDMDHENMFWYRQDPGLGLRLIYFSYDVKMKEKGDIPEGYSVSREKKERFSLILESASTNQTSMYLCASRLGTGDTGELFFGEGSRLTVL.

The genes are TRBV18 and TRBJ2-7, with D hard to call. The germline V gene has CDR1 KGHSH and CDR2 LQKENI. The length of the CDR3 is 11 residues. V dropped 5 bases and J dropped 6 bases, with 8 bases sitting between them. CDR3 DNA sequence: TGTGCCAGCTCAGATGGGCTCGAGCAGTACTTC. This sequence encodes CASSDGLEQYF.

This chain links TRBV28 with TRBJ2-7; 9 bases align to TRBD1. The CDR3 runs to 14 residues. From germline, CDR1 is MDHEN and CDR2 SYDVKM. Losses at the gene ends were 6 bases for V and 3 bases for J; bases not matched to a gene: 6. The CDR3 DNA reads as TGTGCCAGCAGGCTCTCGGACAGGGGCTACGAGCAGTACTTC. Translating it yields CASRLSDRGYEQYF.

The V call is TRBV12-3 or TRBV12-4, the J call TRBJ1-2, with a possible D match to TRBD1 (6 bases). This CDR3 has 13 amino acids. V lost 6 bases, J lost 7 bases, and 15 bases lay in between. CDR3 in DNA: TGTGCCAGCAGCAAACGACAGGCCTCTGGCTACACCTTC. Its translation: CASSKRQASGYTF.

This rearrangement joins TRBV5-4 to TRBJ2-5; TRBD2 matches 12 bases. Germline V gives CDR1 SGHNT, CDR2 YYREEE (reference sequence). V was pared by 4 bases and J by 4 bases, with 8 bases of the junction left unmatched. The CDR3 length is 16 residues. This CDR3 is CASSIQTSGGRETQYF. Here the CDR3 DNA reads TGTGCCAGCAGCATCCAGACTAGCGGGGGACGAGAGACCCAGTACTTC.

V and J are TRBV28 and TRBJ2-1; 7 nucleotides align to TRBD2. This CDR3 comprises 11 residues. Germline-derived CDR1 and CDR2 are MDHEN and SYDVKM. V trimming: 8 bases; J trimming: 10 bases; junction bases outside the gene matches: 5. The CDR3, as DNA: TGTGCCAGCGGGGGGGTGAGGGAGCAGTTCTTC. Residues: CASGGVREQFF.

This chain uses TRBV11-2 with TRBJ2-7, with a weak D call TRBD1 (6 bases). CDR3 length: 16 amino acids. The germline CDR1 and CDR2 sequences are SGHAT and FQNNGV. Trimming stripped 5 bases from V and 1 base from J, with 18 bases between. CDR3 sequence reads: CASSLGLRGISYEQYF. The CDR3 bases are TGTGCCAGCAGCCTTGGTCTGAGGGGGATATCCTACGAGCAGTACTTC.

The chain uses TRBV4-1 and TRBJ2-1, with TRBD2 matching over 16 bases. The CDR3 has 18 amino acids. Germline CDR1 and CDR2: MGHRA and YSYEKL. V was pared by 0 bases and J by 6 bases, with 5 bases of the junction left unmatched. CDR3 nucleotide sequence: TGCGCCAGCAGCCAAGATGTGGGACTAGCGGGGGGGCCCAATGAGCAGTTCTTC. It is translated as CASSQDVGLAGGPNEQFF.

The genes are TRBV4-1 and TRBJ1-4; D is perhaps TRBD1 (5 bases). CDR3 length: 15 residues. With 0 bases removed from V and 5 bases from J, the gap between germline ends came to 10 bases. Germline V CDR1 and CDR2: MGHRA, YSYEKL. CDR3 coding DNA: TGCGCCAGCAGCCAAGAGGGTCAGGGAAATGAAAAACTGTTTTTT. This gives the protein CASSQEGQGNEKLFF.

CDR3 protein: CASSPLGVSYNEQFF. In nucleotides, the CDR3 is TGTGCCAGCAGCCCACTCGGGGTATCCTACAATGAGCAGTTCTTC. V is TRBV7-3 and J is TRBJ2-1; weak D call: TRBD2 (5 bases). The CDR3 runs 15 residues. Germline assignment: CDR1 SGHTA and CDR2 FQGTGA. V lost 5 bases and J lost 1, with 12 bases in between.

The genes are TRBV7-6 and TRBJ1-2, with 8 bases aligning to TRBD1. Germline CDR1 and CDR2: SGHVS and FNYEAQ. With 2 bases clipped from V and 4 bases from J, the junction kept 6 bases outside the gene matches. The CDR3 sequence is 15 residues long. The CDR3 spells CASSLLPGGAYGYTF. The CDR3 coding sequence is TGTGCCAGCAGCTTATTGCCAGGGGGCGCCTATGGCTACACCTTC.

The CDR3 DNA follows: TGTGCCAGTAGTATAGGAACAGGGATCCATGAGCAGTTCTTC. Translation: CASSIGTGIHEQFF. The chain employs TRBV19 and TRBJ2-1; TRBD1 is a possible D gene (6 bases). The CDR3 consists of 14 residues. Germline assignment: CDR1 LNHDA and CDR2 SQIVND (reference sequence). Trimming removed 1 base at V and 8 bases at J, with 12 bases between.

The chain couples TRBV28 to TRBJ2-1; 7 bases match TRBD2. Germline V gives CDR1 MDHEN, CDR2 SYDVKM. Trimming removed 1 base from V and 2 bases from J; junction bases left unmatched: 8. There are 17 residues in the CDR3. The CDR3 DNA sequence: TGTGCCAGCAGTTTATACCCAGCGGGGTCTCCCTACAATGAGCAGTTCTTC. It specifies CASSLYPAGSPYNEQFF.

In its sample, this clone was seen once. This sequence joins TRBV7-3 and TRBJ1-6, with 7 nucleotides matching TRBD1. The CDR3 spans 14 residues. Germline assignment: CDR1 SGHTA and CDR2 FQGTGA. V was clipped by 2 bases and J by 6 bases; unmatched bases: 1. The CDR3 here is CASSLGDSNSPLHF. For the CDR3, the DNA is TGTGCCAGCAGCTTAGGGGACAGTAATTCACCCCTCCACTTT.

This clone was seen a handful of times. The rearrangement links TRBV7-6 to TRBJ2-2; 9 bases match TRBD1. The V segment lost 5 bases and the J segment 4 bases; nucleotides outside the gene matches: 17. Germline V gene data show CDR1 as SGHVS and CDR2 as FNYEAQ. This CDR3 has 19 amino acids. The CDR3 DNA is TGTGCCAGCAGCCCCAAAGAGGGGGGACAGGGATTAATCACCGGGGAGCTGTTTTTT. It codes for CASSPKEGGQGLITGELFF.

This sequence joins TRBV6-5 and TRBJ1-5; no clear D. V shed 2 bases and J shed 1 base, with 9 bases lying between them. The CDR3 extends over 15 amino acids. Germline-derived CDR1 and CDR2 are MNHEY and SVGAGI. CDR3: CASSYLQRSNQPQHF. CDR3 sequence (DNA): TGTGCCAGCAGTTACCTCCAACGGAGCAATCAGCCCCAGCATTTT.